This T cell receptor beta chain is from a study of cytotoxic CD8 clonotypes in ibrutinib-treated CLL. Study conclusions and caveats: Whereas clonality rose at ibrutinib response, it declined toward baseline at progression.

Sequencing was performed with immunoSEQ multiplex PCR; in TCRdb, only in-frame clones are kept and a portion is missing. Counted here are some 200,000 clones, more than 65% occurring once; the ten biggest clones make up roughly 5.9%. This clone was counted a few times. Its antigen is not known. The CDR3 is 14 amino acids. V lost 5 bases and J lost 3, with 14 bases in between. Germline-derived CDR1 and CDR2 are MNHNS and SASEGT. The receptor's source is a human donor with chronic lymphocytic leukemia. The chain employs TRBV6-1 and TRBJ2-7, with D perhaps TRBD1 (5 bases). The sample in question was PBMCs, obtained after 12 months of ibrutinib treatment. CDR3 coding DNA: TGTGCCAGCAGTCTAAGCCCAGGGAACTACGAGCAGTACTTC. It yields the protein CASSLSPGNYEQYF.